This T cell receptor (beta chain) was retrieved from a study of shared T cell receptors in the human thymus. Germline values: CDR1 GTSNPN, CDR2 SVGIG (reference sequence). V shed 4 bases and J 3 bases; nucleotides not matched to a gene: 12. This CDR3 comprises 17 residues. The assay was immunoSEQ multiplex PCR, and TCRdb's table has in-frame clones only and misses some. The sample gives about 610,000 clones, around 89% of which show up once; over 0.008% is in the top ten. The sample was also reused in another study, on human thymus T cells. That publication notes: Resections were taken during corrective heart surgery, and the thymus tissue came from these.

The sample was thymocytes. The chain employs TRBV30 and TRBJ2-3; 11 bases line up with TRBD2. This clonotype was sampled from a boy younger than two with a congenital heart defect. CDR3: CAWKGGTSGPRTDTQYF. The CDR3 DNA reads as TGTGCCTGGAAAGGGGGGACTAGCGGACCGAGGACAGATACGCAGTATTTT.